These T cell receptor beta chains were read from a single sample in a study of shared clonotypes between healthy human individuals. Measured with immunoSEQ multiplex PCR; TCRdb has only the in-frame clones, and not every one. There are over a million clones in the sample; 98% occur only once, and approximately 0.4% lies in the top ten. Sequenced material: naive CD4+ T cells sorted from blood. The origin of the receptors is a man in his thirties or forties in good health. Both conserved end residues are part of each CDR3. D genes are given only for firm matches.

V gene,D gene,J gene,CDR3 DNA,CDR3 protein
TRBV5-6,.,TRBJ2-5,TGTGCCAGCAGCTTGGGCCCGCGGGAGACCCAGTACTTC,CASSLGPRETQYF
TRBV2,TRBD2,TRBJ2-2,TGTGCCAGCAGAAGGACTAGCGGGAGGCACATCGCGAACACCGGGGAGCTGTTTTTT,CASRRTSGRHIANTGELFF
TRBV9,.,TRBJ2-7,TGTGCCAGCAGCGTAAACCCCCACGAGCAGTACTTC,CASSVNPHEQYF
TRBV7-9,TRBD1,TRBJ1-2,TGTGCCAGCAGCCCCTGGACAGGGGACTACACCTTC,CASSPWTGDYTF
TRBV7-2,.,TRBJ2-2,TGTGCCAGCAGCTTAGGAATAAGCGGGAACACCGGGGAGCTGTTTTTT,CASSLGISGNTGELFF
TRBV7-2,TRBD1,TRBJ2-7,TGTGCCAGCAGCTTAGTTAAGGGACAGGGAGTCTTC,CASSLVKGQGVF
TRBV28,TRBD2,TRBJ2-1,TGTGCCAGCAGTTTTGGGCTAGCGGGAGGGAGGGTTTCGTACAATGAGCAGTTCTTC,CASSFGLAGGRVSYNEQFF
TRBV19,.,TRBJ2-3,TGTGCCACCCGAGCGACCACAGATACGCAGTATTTT,CATRATTDTQYF
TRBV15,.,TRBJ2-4,TGTGCCACCAGACCGATAGAGAGAGGCCTAGCCAAAAACATTCAGTACTTC,CATRPIERGLAKNIQYF
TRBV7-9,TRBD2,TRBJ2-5,TGTGCCAGCAGCCGCGGACTAGGGGAGACCCAGTACTTC,CASSRGLGETQYF
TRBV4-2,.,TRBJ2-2,TGTGCCAGCAGCCAAGGTACAGTGAACACCGGGGAGCTGTTTTTT,CASSQGTVNTGELFF
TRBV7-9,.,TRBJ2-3,TGTGCCAGCAGCTTATCCCCTAGCGTAGATACGCAGTATTTT,CASSLSPSVDTQYF
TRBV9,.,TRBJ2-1,TGTGCCAGCAGCGACAAAAGTAGCGGAATCCAGGGTAATGAGCAGTTCTTC,CASSDKSSGIQGNEQFF
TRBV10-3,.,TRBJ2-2,TGTGCCACCACATCCGGGCGCCCGAACACCGGGGAGCTGTTTTTT,CATTSGRPNTGELFF
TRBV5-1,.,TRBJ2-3,TGCGCCAGCAGGGACAGCAACACAGATACGCAGTATTTT,CASRDSNTDTQYF
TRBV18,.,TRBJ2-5,TGTGCCAGCTCACCGGTCGAGGGAACGGAGACCCAGTACTTC,CASSPVEGTETQYF